The 30 T cell receptor beta chains below all came from one sample that was sequenced in a study of blood T cell repertoires in COVID-19. The repertoire was sequenced with immunoSEQ multiplex PCR; TCRdb's copy has only in-frame clones and lacks some. The sample lists roughly 220,000 clones; roughly 80% were seen once. Specimen: peripheral blood. The receptors here all came from a woman in her 30s who had recovered from COVID-19.

The chain recombines TRBV28 with TRBJ2-7; D is possibly TRBD1 (7 bases). From germline, CDR1 is MDHEN and CDR2 SYDVKM. With 6 bases removed from V and 3 bases from J, the gap between germline ends came to 15 bases. The CDR3 extends over 14 amino acids. CDR3 DNA sequence: TGTGCCAGCAGCCCCCGACAGGGAGGCTACGAGCAGTACTTC. Translation gives CASSPRQGGYEQYF.

This chain connects TRBV3-1 (or the pseudogene TRBV3-2) to TRBJ2-7; D is possibly TRBD1 (6 bases). V was clipped by 6 bases and J by 9 bases, with 21 bases between them. The germline V gene encodes CDR1 LGHDT and CDR2 YNNKEL (reference sequence). CDR3 size: 14 residues. CDR3 sequence reads: CASSEPGHRRRQYF. CDR3 DNA: TGTGCCAGCAGTGAACCGGGACACCGCCGCCGGCAGTACTTC.

V is TRBV5-4 and J is TRBJ2-3; 14 bases align to TRBD2. The CDR3 totals 17 residues. Germline assignment: CDR1 SGHNT and CDR2 YYREEE (reference sequence). V shed 1 base, J shed 1 base, and the junction held 2 bases outside the gene matches. In nucleotides, the CDR3 is TGTGCCAGCAGCTTGAGACTAGCGGGAGGGGGCACAGATACGCAGTATTTT. Translated, it gives CASSLRLAGGGTDTQYF.

The chain carries TRBV5-4 and TRBJ2-1; the D is unclear. Germline V gene sequence: CDR1 SGHNT, CDR2 YYREEE (reference sequence). V lost 1 base, J lost 9 bases, and 5 bases lay in between. CDR3 length: 11 amino acids. The CDR3 here is CASSLNGEQFF. The CDR3 DNA is TGTGCCAGCAGCTTGAACGGTGAGCAGTTCTTC.

This clone has more than one count but fewer than ten. The chain joins TRBV20-1 to TRBJ1-1; D is undetermined. Germline-derived CDR1 and CDR2 are DFQATT and SNEGSKA (reference sequence). Trimming took off 6 bases at V and 0 bases at J, with 5 bases between the two ends. This CDR3 is built from 11 residues. The CDR3 bases are TGCAGTGCGTCTATGAACACTGAAGCTTTCTTT. This codes for CSASMNTEAFF.

This rearrangement joins TRBV9 to TRBJ1-2; D may be TRBD1 (5 bases). This CDR3 has 13 amino acids. Trimming took off 4 bases at V and 1 base at J, with 8 bases between the two ends. Germline V lookup: CDR1 SGDLS, CDR2 YYNGEE. CDR3 residues: CASSRDFNYGYTF. The CDR3 bases are TGTGCCAGCAGCCGGGACTTTAACTATGGCTACACCTTC.

This chain uses TRBV6-5 with TRBJ1-5; D may be TRBD1 (5 bases). Per germline, CDR1 MNHEY and CDR2 SVGAGI. The CDR3 totals 14 residues. The V and J ends lost 4 bases and 0 bases respectively, with 7 bases between them. CDR3 residues: CASSSQGSNQPQHF. CDR3 in DNA: TGTGCCAGCAGTTCGCAGGGTAGCAATCAGCCCCAGCATTTT.

V and J are TRBV20-1 and TRBJ2-2; weak D call: TRBD2 (5 bases). The V end was cut by 3 bases, the J end by 6 bases, with 11 bases between. The CDR3 runs 13 residues. The germline gives CDR1 DFQATT, CDR2 SNEGSKA (reference sequence). CDR3 region: CSASREEAGELFF. The CDR3 region has the DNA TGCAGTGCTAGTCGCGAGGAGGCCGGGGAGCTGTTTTTT.

The V gene is TRBV5-4, the J gene TRBJ2-5, with 7 bases lining up with TRBD1. The CDR3 is 16 residues long. The V gene's germline CDR1 is SGHNT and CDR2 YYREEE (reference sequence). V shed 2 bases and J 4 bases; nucleotides not matched to a gene: 11. CDR3 nucleotide sequence: TGTGCCAGCAGCTTAGCGACAGGGTATAACCTAGAGACCCAGTACTTC. The encoded protein is CASSLATGYNLETQYF.

The rearrangement uses TRBV7-6 and TRBJ2-2; the D gene is possibly TRBD2 (7 bases). Germline CDR1 SGHVS, CDR2 FNYEAQ. V was cut by 5 bases and J by 4 bases, with 14 bases left in between. The CDR3 is made up of 15 amino acids. In nucleotides, the CDR3 is TGTGCCAGCAGCCTAGGGGGGGGAGCCACCGGGGAGCTGTTTTTT. This sequence encodes CASSLGGGATGELFF.

DNA of the CDR3: TGTGCCATCAGTGCTCTAGCCTACGAGCAGTACTTC. Amino acid sequence: CAISALAYEQYF. The V gene is TRBV10-3, the J gene TRBJ2-7; D remains unclear. V lost 4 bases to trimming and J lost 2 bases, with 6 bases between them. The CDR3 has 12 residues. The germline V gene encodes CDR1 ENHRY and CDR2 SYGVKD.

The table lists this clone with a count of one. The chain links TRBV28 to TRBJ2-7, with TRBD2 matching 7 bases. This CDR3 spans 12 amino acids. Germline CDR1 and CDR2: MDHEN and SYDVKM. With 5 bases clipped from V and 4 bases from J, the junction kept 2 bases outside the gene matches. As DNA, the CDR3 is TGTGCCAGCAGTCCGGGGGGATACGAGCAGTACTTC. It translates to CASSPGGYEQYF. The complete variable domain, with remaining parts taken from reference TRBV28 and TRBJ2-7, reads DVKVTQSSRYLVKRTGEKVFLECVQDMDHENMFWYRQDPGLGLRLIYFSYDVKMKEKGDIPEGYSVSREKKERFSLILESASTNQTSMYLCASSPGGYEQYFGPGTRLTVT.

The gene calls are TRBV5-8 and TRBJ2-2, with TRBD2 as a possible D gene (5 bases). V lost 0 bases, J lost 8 bases, and 14 bases lay in between. CDR1 is SGHTS, CDR2 YDEGEE, per germline. This CDR3 has 15 residues. The CDR3 nucleotides are TGTGCCAGCAGCTTGGTGGGAGCCGGGCCGGGGGAGCTGTTTTTT. As protein: CASSLVGAGPGELFF.

The chain combines TRBV4-1 with TRBJ2-3; 11 bases line up with TRBD1. The CDR3 runs to 14 residues. V lost 4 bases and J lost 3; bases outside the gene matches: 0. The V gene's germline CDR1 is MGHRA and CDR2 YSYEKL. The CDR3 loop is CASSRDRGTDTQYF. DNA for the CDR3: TGCGCCAGCAGCCGGGACAGGGGGACAGATACGCAGTATTTT.

The V and J genes are TRBV21-1 and TRBJ1-2. TRBV21-1 is a pseudogene locus. The CDR3 runs 17 residues. CDR3 nucleotides: TGTGCCAGCAGCAAAATACGAGGGTCGAGCCCTAACTATGGCTACACCTTC. It translates to CASSKIRGSSPNYGYTF.

In its sample, this clone was seen a few times. This chain joins TRBV14 and TRBJ1-6, with D tentatively TRBD1 (5 bases). Trimming removed 2 bases from V and 7 bases from J, with 15 bases in between. The germline CDR1 and CDR2 sequences are SGHDN and FVKESK. The CDR3 totals 16 residues. The CDR3 region has the DNA TGTGCCAGCAGCCAATACCCGGGACTGTTCAATTCACCCCTCCACTTT. Protein: CASSQYPGLFNSPLHF.

This rearrangement joins TRBV6-5 to TRBJ2-3; D gene unclear. The V gene's germline CDR1 is MNHEY and CDR2 SVGAGI. This CDR3 has 13 amino acids. V was trimmed by 8 bases and J by 0 bases, leaving 9 bases between them. For the CDR3, the DNA is TGTGCCAGCCGCGGCGTTAGCACAGATACGCAGTATTTT. Translating gives CASRGVSTDTQYF.

The rearrangement joins TRBV5-1 to TRBJ2-2; the D is unclear. This CDR3 is built from 15 residues. In germline, CDR1 is SGHRS, CDR2 YFSETQ. Trimming pared 1 base from V and 0 bases from J, leaving 7 bases between. CDR3 sequence (DNA): TGCGCCAGCAGCTTGTCCCCTCCGAACACCGGGGAGCTGTTTTTT. It is translated as CASSLSPPNTGELFF.

V is TRBV5-1 and J is TRBJ1-2, with 7 bases aligning to TRBD1. Per the germline V gene, CDR1 is SGHRS and CDR2 is YFSETQ. This CDR3 comprises 15 residues. J lost 4 bases, V lost 4 bases, and 10 bases had no gene match. CDR3: CASSGGDRVTYGYTF. The CDR3 nucleotides are TGCGCCAGCAGCGGGGGAGACAGGGTAACCTATGGCTACACCTTC.

V gene TRBV6-5 combines with J gene TRBJ2-1; D is unclear. The CDR3 sequence is 12 residues long. Trimming shortened V by 6 bases and J by 5 bases, and 8 bases separated the two germline ends. Germline CDR1 is MNHEY and CDR2 is SVGAGI. CDR3 nucleotides: TGTGCCAGCAGGGGCAGGAACAATGAGCAGTTCTTC. Its protein is CASRGRNNEQFF.

This chain joins TRBV5-6 and TRBJ2-4; D is perhaps TRBD2 (5 bases). V was clipped by 0 bases and J by 0 bases, with 10 bases between them. Germline values: CDR1 SGHDT, CDR2 YYEEEE. This CDR3 comprises 16 residues. Written as DNA, the CDR3 is TGTGCCAGCAGCTTGGGGTCGGGAAGAGCCAAAAACATTCAGTACTTC. It encodes CASSLGSGRAKNIQYF.

The chain is built from TRBV9 and TRBJ2-1; D uncertain. The CDR3 spans 15 residues. Germline V gene sequence: CDR1 SGDLS, CDR2 YYNGEE. V lost 0 bases, J lost 0 bases, and 7 bases lay in between. CDR3 bases: TGTGCCAGCAGCGTAGCCTCGAGCTCCTACAATGAGCAGTTCTTC. It yields the protein CASSVASSSYNEQFF. Filled out from reference TRBV9 and TRBJ2-1, the complete variable domain reads DSGVTQTPKHLITATGQRVTLRCSPRSGDLSVYWYQQSLDQGLQFLIQYYNGEERAKGNILERFSAQQFPDLHSELNLSSLELGDSALYFCASSVASSSYNEQFFGPGTRLTVL.

The chain joins TRBV7-2 to TRBJ2-2; the D is unclear. The germline V gene has CDR1 SGHTA and CDR2 FQGNSA. There are 15 residues in the CDR3. Trimming removed 1 base from V and 1 base from J, with 7 bases in between. CDR3 region: CASSLVAGNTGELFF. The CDR3 nucleotides read TGTGCCAGCAGCTTAGTCGCCGGGAACACCGGGGAGCTGTTTTTT.

The gene calls are TRBV7-3 and TRBJ2-7, with 11 bases identical to TRBD1. Looked up from germline, CDR1 is SGHTA and CDR2 is FQGTGA. V shed 4 bases and J 6 bases; nucleotides not matched to a gene: 2. This CDR3 region has 13 residues. Written as DNA, the CDR3 is TGTGCCAGCAGCTCGGACAGGGGGCGCGAGCAGTACTTC. It yields the protein CASSSDRGREQYF.

The chain has TRBV19 and TRBJ2-7; the match to TRBD1 covers 8 bases. There are 15 residues in the CDR3. Trimming removed 3 bases from V and 6 bases from J; junction bases left unmatched: 10. Germline V gene sequence: CDR1 LNHDA, CDR2 SQIVND (reference sequence). CDR3 bases: TGTGCCAGTAGTATGGCAGGGGGCGTTCGGGGCGAGCAGTACTTC. Protein sequence: CASSMAGGVRGEQYF.

This chain uses TRBV18 with TRBJ2-7; 7 positions match TRBD2. Germline V gene sequence: CDR1 KGHSH, CDR2 LQKENI. CDR3 length equals 15 residues. Unmatched junction bases numbered 13, after V lost 6 bases and J lost 5 bases. Written as DNA, the CDR3 is TGTGCCAGCTCCCTCTTTCGGGGGGTTACCGACGAGCAGTACTTC. This codes for CASSLFRGVTDEQYF.

The chain combines TRBV10-3 with TRBJ2-4, with 7 bases fitting TRBD2. The CDR3 is made up of 16 amino acids. The germline CDR1 and CDR2 sequences are ENHRY and SYGVKD. J lost 3 bases, V lost 3 bases, and 8 bases had no gene match. The CDR3 DNA sequence: TGTGCCATCAGTGACGGGGCGGGAGACGGCAAAAACATTCAGTACTTC. As protein: CAISDGAGDGKNIQYF.

The chain uses TRBV4-1 and TRBJ2-1; 12 positions match TRBD2. Germline V gives CDR1 MGHRA, CDR2 YSYEKL. This CDR3 comprises 17 residues. Germline trimming cut 3 bases from V and 7 bases from J; bases unmatched to any gene: 10. The CDR3 DNA reads TGCGCCAGCAGCCACTCGTTACTAGCGGGAGGTATGAATGAGCAGTTCTTC. Translated, it gives CASSHSLLAGGMNEQFF.

This chain connects TRBV6-1 to TRBJ1-2; 7 bases align to TRBD1. CDR1 is MNHNS, CDR2 SASEGT, per germline. The CDR3 runs to 15 residues. The V gene end was trimmed by 6 bases and the J gene end by 3 bases; junction bases not matched to a gene: 10. The CDR3 bases are TGTGCCAGCAGACCGGGACAGAATTACGACTATGGCTACACCTTC. As protein: CASRPGQNYDYGYTF.

This chain uses TRBV28 with TRBJ1-1; 7 bases agree with TRBD1. Trimming took 4 bases from V and 7 from J; bases not matched to a gene: 12. The length of the CDR3 is 15 residues. Germline V gives CDR1 MDHEN, CDR2 SYDVKM. The CDR3 loop is CASSSRDRARVEAFF. The DNA for the CDR3 is TGTGCCAGCAGTTCCCGGGACAGAGCGAGAGTTGAAGCTTTCTTT.